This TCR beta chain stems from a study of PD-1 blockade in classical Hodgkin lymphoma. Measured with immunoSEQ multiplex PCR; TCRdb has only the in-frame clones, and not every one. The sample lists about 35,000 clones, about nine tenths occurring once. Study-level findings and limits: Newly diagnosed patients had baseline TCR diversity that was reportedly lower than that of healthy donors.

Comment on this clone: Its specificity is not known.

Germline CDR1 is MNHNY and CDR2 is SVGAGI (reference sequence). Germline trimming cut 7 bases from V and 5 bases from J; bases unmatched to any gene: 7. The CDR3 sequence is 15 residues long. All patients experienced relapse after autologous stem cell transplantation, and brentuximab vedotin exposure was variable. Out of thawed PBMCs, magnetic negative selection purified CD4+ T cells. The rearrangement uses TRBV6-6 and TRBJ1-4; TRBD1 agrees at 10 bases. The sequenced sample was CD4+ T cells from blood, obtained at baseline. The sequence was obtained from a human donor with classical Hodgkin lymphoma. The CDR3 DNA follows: TGTGCCAGCACAACACCGGGACAGGGGAATGAAAAACTGTTTTTT. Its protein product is CASTTPGQGNEKLFF.